This entry features one T cell receptor (beta chain) sequence. Its antigen is as yet unknown. This sample is drawn from a study of T cell responses to AZD1222 COVID-19 vaccine. Study results and limitations: Mostly white British, mostly female donors; authors suggested clonal diversity may be underestimated. Nearly half of the spike-specific TCRs reportedly recognize variant regions that carry no mutations. AZD1222 recipients seropositive at baseline numbered only six or seven. Repertoire sampling was restricted to post-peak T cell response timepoints.

This CDR3 has 15 amino acids. The germline CDR1 and CDR2 sequences are SGHTA and FQGNSA. Trimming removed 5 bases from V and 0 bases from J, with 11 bases in between. Only in-frame clones appear in the TCRdb table, and some are missing; sequencing was by immunoSEQ multiplex PCR. The table lists under 110,000 clones, roughly 88% of them singletons. The source material was peripheral blood, sampled on day 0 of AZD1222 vaccination. The gene calls are TRBV7-2 and TRBJ1-3, with unresolved D. The TCR comes from an adult in good health. The CDR3, as DNA: TGTGCCAGCAGCCCTAGCGGAAACTCTGGAAACACCATATATTTT. It encodes CASSPSGNSGNTIYF. The variable domain in full, with the rest retrieved from reference TRBV7-2 and TRBJ1-3, is GAGVSQSPSNKVTEKGKDVELRCDPISGHTALYWYRQSLGQGLEFLIYFQGNSAPDKSGLPSDRFSAERTGGSVSTLTIQRTQQEDSAVYLCASSPSGNSGNTIYFGEGSWLTVV.